The clone carrying this T cell receptor beta chain was recorded at least ten times. Its antigen is as yet unknown. The investigators amplified TCR beta CDR3 regions from RNA transcripts. The HTBI set primed first-round TCR CDR3 RT-PCR. Using its own MiXCR run on the multiplex PCR reads, TCRdb lists one record per CDR3 protein. The table includes around 250,000 distinct CDR3 sequences, more than 14% detected once. CDR1 and CDR2 from the germline V gene are DFQATT and SNEGSKA (reference sequence). Trimming stripped 6 bases from V and 4 bases from J, with 15 bases between. The CDR3 length is 13 residues. This entry belongs to a study of T cells in Graves' hyperthyroidism and ophthalmopathy. Study-wide findings and caveats: Most clonotypes that expanded in the thyroid above 0.001 also showed up in blood.

Sequences were obtained from blood. This chain links TRBV20-1 with TRBJ1-1, with D maybe TRBD1 (6 bases). The sequence derives from a woman aged 40 to 55 with Graves' hyperthyroidism that later progressed to Graves' ophthalmopathy. CDR3 loop: CSAEGVLGTEAFF. DNA of the CDR3: TGCAGTGCGGAGGGGGTTTTGGGCACTGAAGCTTTCTTT.